This entry lists 24 T cell receptor beta chains sequenced from one sample in a study of blood T cell repertoires in COVID-19. Sequencing used immunoSEQ multiplex PCR; TCRdb keeps in-frame clones, though not all of them. The data show a few hundred thousand clones, 75% to 90% seen once. The sample consisted of peripheral blood. These receptor sequences come from a woman between 18 and 29 years old with acute or convalescent COVID-19.

This sequence joins TRBV19 and TRBJ2-2; D is ambiguous. The CDR3 has 13 residues. V dropped 7 bases and J dropped 7 bases, with 13 bases sitting between them. Germline V gene lookup returns CDR1 LNHDA and CDR2 SQIVND (reference sequence). The CDR3 is CASNPGRGGELFF. The DNA of the CDR3 is TGTGCCAGTAATCCGGGTCGAGGCGGGGAGCTGTTTTTT.

This clone was picked up a small number of times. V and J are TRBV7-9 and TRBJ2-5; D is possibly TRBD1 (6 bases). The CDR3 totals 11 residues. The V end was cut by 0 bases, the J end by 10 bases, with 6 bases between. From germline, CDR1 is SEHNR and CDR2 FQNEAQ (reference sequence). CDR3 nucleotide sequence: TGTGCCAGCAGCTTAGCAGGGGGCCAGTACTTC. This sequence encodes CASSLAGGQYF.

The J gene is TRBJ2-3, the V gene TRBV6-5; the D is unclear. The CDR3 loop spans 14 amino acids. V gave up 9 bases and J gave up 2 bases, with 15 bases separating them. Germline CDR1 reads MNHEY; CDR2 reads SVGAGI. The CDR3: CASILQPSTDTQYF. The CDR3 DNA reads TGTGCCAGTATCCTACAGCCCTCCACAGATACGCAGTATTTT.

V is TRBV15 and J is TRBJ1-2, with TRBD1 as a possible D gene (5 bases). This CDR3 spans 16 amino acids. Trimming stripped 2 bases from V and 2 bases from J, with 15 bases between. CDR1 is LNHNV and CDR2 is YYDKDF in the germline V gene (reference sequence). The CDR3 sequence is CATSRPRLYRNYGYTF. The DNA for the CDR3 is TGTGCCACCAGCAGACCCCGACTTTACAGGAACTATGGCTACACCTTC.

In nucleotides, the CDR3 is TGTGCCAGCAGACTCGGACAGGGGGCTTACTACGAGCAGTACTTC. It translates to CASRLGQGAYYEQYF. The chain is built from TRBV28 and TRBJ2-7, with 11 bases aligning to TRBD1. This CDR3 is 15 amino acids long. From germline, CDR1 is MDHEN and CDR2 SYDVKM. With 6 bases clipped from V and 3 bases from J, the junction kept 7 bases outside the gene matches.

The chain has TRBV28 and TRBJ1-6; D is unresolved. Germline assignment: CDR1 MDHEN and CDR2 SYDVKM. Trimming took 1 base from V and 13 from J, leaving 17 bases between them. The CDR3 loop spans 15 amino acids. The CDR3 sequence is CASSLLGSVLQPLHF. For the CDR3, the DNA is TGTGCCAGCAGTTTATTGGGCTCGGTTCTTCAGCCCCTCCACTTT.

The chain couples TRBV5-1 to TRBJ2-1, with D unresolved. The CDR3 contains 15 residues. Looked up from germline, CDR1 is SGHRS and CDR2 is YFSETQ. V lost 0 bases, J lost 0 bases, and 7 bases lay in between. As DNA, the CDR3 is TGCGCCAGCAGCTTGGCCCCCAACTCCTACAATGAGCAGTTCTTC. Amino acid sequence: CASSLAPNSYNEQFF.

The chain employs TRBV5-1 and TRBJ1-1; maybe TRBD1 (5 bases). CDR1 and CDR2 from the germline V gene are SGHRS and YFSETQ. V lost 1 base and J 3 bases, leaving 19 bases between the germline ends. This CDR3 contains 17 residues. CDR3 nucleotide sequence: TGCGCCAGCAGCTTGACCCCGACAGCCTATGGGGACACTGAAGCTTTCTTT. Protein: CASSLTPTAYGDTEAFF. Using reference TRBV5-1 and TRBJ1-1 for the parts outside the CDR3, the full variable domain is KAGVTQTPRYLIKTRGQQVTLSCSPISGHRSVSWYQQTPGQGLQFLFEYFSETQRNKGNFPGRFSGRQFSNSRSEMNVSTLELGDSALYLCASSLTPTAYGDTEAFFGQGTRLTVV.

V and J are TRBV24-1 and TRBJ1-5; TRBD1 might be the D (6 bases). V was pared by 5 bases and J by 7 bases, with 14 bases between. Germline-derived CDR1 and CDR2 are KGHDR and SFDVKD. CDR3 length: 14 residues. The CDR3 here is CATSVSGVDQPQHF. The CDR3 region has the DNA TGTGCCACCAGTGTCTCAGGGGTGGACCAGCCCCAGCATTTT.

The genes are TRBV21-1 and TRBJ2-4; the listed D gene, TRBD1, was not tested against the DNA. TRBV21-1 is flagged as a pseudogene. This CDR3 is 16 amino acids long. The DNA for the CDR3 is TGTGCCAGCAGCCGGCGGGGACAGATAGCCAAAAACATTCAGTACTTC. This sequence encodes CASSRRGQIAKNIQYF.

V usage is TRBV7-9 and J usage is TRBJ1-5; 8 bases line up with TRBD1. From germline, CDR1 is SEHNR and CDR2 FQNEAQ (reference sequence). CDR3 size: 15 residues. With V trimmed by 1 base and J by 3 bases, 2 bases remained unmatched. The CDR3 sequence is CASSLGQGTNQPQHF. CDR3 sequence (DNA): TGTGCCAGCAGCTTAGGACAGGGGACCAATCAGCCCCAGCATTTT.

In its sample, this clone was seen a few times. The chain is built from TRBV2 and TRBJ1-2, with 7 positions matching TRBD1. CDR3 length: 14 amino acids. Germline loops: CDR1 SNHLY, CDR2 FYNNEI. The V and J ends lost 4 bases and 5 bases, in that order; junction bases with no gene match: 7. CDR3 coding DNA: TGTGCCAGCAGTGTTCGACAGGGATCTTATGGCTACACCTTC. Translated, it gives CASSVRQGSYGYTF. The full variable domain, completed using reference TRBV2 and TRBJ1-2, is EPEVTQTPSHQVTQMGQEVILRCVPISNHLYFYWYRQILGQKVEFLVSFYNNEISEKSEIFDDQFSVERPDGSNFTLKIRSTKLEDSAMYFCASSVRQGSYGYTFGSGTRLTVV.

This CDR3 is CASSKEVGQGCQPQHF. The CDR3, as DNA: TGTGCCAGCAGCAAAGAGGTGGGACAGGGGTGTCAGCCCCAGCATTTT. V usage is TRBV21-1 and J usage is TRBJ1-5; no check of the table's D call, TRBD1, against the DNA was made. TRBV21-1 counts as a pseudogene. CDR3 length: 16 amino acids.

This clone occurred many times. The gene calls are TRBV5-1 and TRBJ2-5; 10 positions agree with TRBD1. This CDR3 spans 14 amino acids. V lost 9 bases and J lost 5; bases outside the gene matches: 10. Germline V gives CDR1 SGHRS, CDR2 YFSETQ. The chain's CDR3 is CAIGTGADSETQYF. In nucleotides, the CDR3 is TGCGCCATCGGGACAGGGGCAGACTCGGAGACCCAGTACTTC.

This chain joins TRBV2 and TRBJ2-5; 7 bases are a match to TRBD1. CDR3 length: 13 amino acids. Germline V gene lookup returns CDR1 SNHLY and CDR2 FYNNEI. With 8 bases clipped from V and 5 bases from J, the junction kept 8 bases outside the gene matches. The CDR3: CASSRGSRETQYF. CDR3 sequence (DNA): TGTGCCAGCTCCAGGGGGTCTAGGGAGACCCAGTACTTC. The full variable domain, rest sourced from reference TRBV2 and TRBJ2-5, is EPEVTQTPSHQVTQMGQEVILRCVPISNHLYFYWYRQILGQKVEFLVSFYNNEISEKSEIFDDQFSVERPDGSNFTLKIRSTKLEDSAMYFCASSRGSRETQYFGPGTRLLVL.

This clone was seen more than once but under ten times. This chain connects TRBV6-5 to TRBJ1-2; 7 bases agree with TRBD1. Germline CDR1 and CDR2: MNHEY and SVGAGI. Trimming at V came to 6 bases and at J to 6 bases, leaving 13 bases not matched to a gene. The CDR3 has 15 residues. The DNA for the CDR3 is TGTGCCAGCAGATCTCGCGACAGGGTAGGGGATGGCTACACCTTC. This encodes CASRSRDRVGDGYTF.

This chain links TRBV2 with TRBJ2-1; D gene unclear. The CDR3 totals 13 residues. V lost 2 bases, J lost 7 bases, and 9 bases lay in between. Germline assignment: CDR1 SNHLY and CDR2 FYNNEI. This CDR3 is CASSEWSRNEQFF. The CDR3 bases are TGTGCCAGCAGTGAATGGAGCCGGAATGAGCAGTTCTTC.

CDR3 amino acids: CASRGDRNPLTF. The CDR3 nucleotides are TGCGCCAGCAGAGGGGACAGGAACCCCCTAACCTTC. The chain recombines TRBV5-1 with TRBJ1-2, with TRBD1 matching over 8 bases. Germline-derived CDR1 and CDR2 are SGHRS and YFSETQ. The CDR3 has 12 residues. J lost 14 bases, V lost 5 bases, and 11 bases had no gene match.

The chain uses TRBV30 and TRBJ1-2, with a tentative D call TRBD1 (5 bases). Germline V gene sequence: CDR1 GTSNPN, CDR2 SVGIG (reference sequence). This CDR3 spans 15 amino acids. Trimming removed 4 bases at V and 4 bases at J, with 19 bases between. In nucleotides, the CDR3 is TGTGCCTGGAAAACCCTGGGTGACAGTGGCTATGGCTACACCTTC. Amino acid sequence: CAWKTLGDSGYGYTF.

This clone was detected only a few times. The V call is TRBV7-8, the J call TRBJ1-2; D is undetermined. V dropped 4 bases and J dropped 4 bases, with 13 bases sitting between them. There are 14 residues in the CDR3. Looked up from germline, CDR1 is SGHVS and CDR2 is FQNEAQ. Here the CDR3 DNA reads TGTGCCAGCAGCTCTGGCAGTGCCTCCTATGGCTACACCTTC. Its protein is CASSSGSASYGYTF.

This sequence joins TRBV25-1 and TRBJ2-6, with D unclear. The V end was cut by 4 bases, the J end by 0 bases, with 7 bases between. The CDR3 runs 15 residues. Germline CDR1 MGHDK, CDR2 SYGVNS. In DNA, the CDR3 is TGTGCCAGCAGTGGACTGGGCTCTGGGGCCAACGTCCTGACTTTC. This encodes CASSGLGSGANVLTF. The complete variable domain, with remaining parts taken from reference TRBV25-1 and TRBJ2-6, reads EADIYQTPRYLVIGTGKKITLECSQTMGHDKMYWYQQDPGMELHLIHYSYGVNSTEKGDLSSESTVSRIRTEHFPLTLESARPSHTSQYLCASSGLGSGANVLTFGAGSRLTVL.

About this clone itself: Other DNA sequences in this sample translate to the same CDR3. The V gene is TRBV6-5, the J gene TRBJ2-3; 9 bases align to TRBD1. The V segment lost 6 bases and the J segment 1 base; nucleotides outside the gene matches: 2. The germline V gene encodes CDR1 MNHEY and CDR2 SVGAGI. CDR3 length equals 14 residues. The CDR3 DNA reads TGTGCCAGCAGGAGGACAGGGGGCACAGATACGCAGTATTTT. Protein sequence: CASRRTGGTDTQYF.

V usage is TRBV5-1 and J usage is TRBJ2-7; 12 nucleotides align to TRBD2. CDR1 SGHRS and CDR2 YFSETQ come from the germline V gene. V shed 5 bases and J 3 bases; nucleotides not matched to a gene: 6. The CDR3 is 15 residues long. CDR3 sequence: CASSPLAGGLYEQYF. The CDR3 DNA reads TGCGCCAGCAGTCCACTAGCGGGAGGTCTCTACGAGCAGTACTTC.

The chain carries TRBV9 and TRBJ1-5; 7 bases align to TRBD1. Trimming at V came to 0 bases and at J to 5 bases, leaving 2 bases not matched to a gene. The CDR3 contains 14 residues. CDR1 and CDR2 (germline): SGDLS, YYNGEE. The CDR3 coding sequence is TGTGCCAGCAGCGTAGGGGACAGAGATCAGCCCCAGCATTTT. Translated: CASSVGDRDQPQHF.